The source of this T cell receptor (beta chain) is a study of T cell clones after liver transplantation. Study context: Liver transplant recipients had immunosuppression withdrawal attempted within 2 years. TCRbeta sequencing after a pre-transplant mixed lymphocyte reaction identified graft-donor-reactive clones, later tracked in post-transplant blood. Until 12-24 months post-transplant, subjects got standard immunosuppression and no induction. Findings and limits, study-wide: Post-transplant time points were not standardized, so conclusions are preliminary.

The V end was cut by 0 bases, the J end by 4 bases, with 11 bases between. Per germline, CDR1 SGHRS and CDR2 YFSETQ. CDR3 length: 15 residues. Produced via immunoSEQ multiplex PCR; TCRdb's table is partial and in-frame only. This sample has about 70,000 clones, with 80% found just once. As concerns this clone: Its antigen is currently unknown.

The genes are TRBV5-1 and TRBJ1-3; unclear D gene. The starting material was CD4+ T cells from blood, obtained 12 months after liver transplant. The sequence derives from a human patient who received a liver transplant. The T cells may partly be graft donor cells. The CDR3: CASSLEPGGGNTIYF. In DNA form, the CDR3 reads TGCGCCAGCAGCTTGGAGCCAGGTGGCGGAAACACCATATATTTT.